The sequence of this TCR beta chain was determined in a study of blood T cells in healthy people across ages. Points from the study as a whole: Comparison with aged donors showed that long-lived donors had more naive CD4+ cells and higher diversity. TCR beta diversity tracked closely with naive T cell percentage.

A sample-barcoded 5' primer and a J-beta primer mix were used in a second PCR of roughly 7 to 11 cycles. TCRdb re-called the 5' RACE reads through MiXCR, storing one row per CDR3 protein. The sample carries roughly 730,000 distinct CDR3 sequences, about 56% recorded once. This CDR3 has 16 residues. Trimming cost V 5 bases and J 0 bases; bases outside gene matches: 4. The germline gives CDR1 LGHNA, CDR2 YNFKEQ. A word on this clonotype: Its antigen is as yet unknown.

This chain joins TRBV4-2 and TRBJ2-1, with 10 bases aligning to TRBD1. The source of this sequence is a man aged 35-49 years in good health. The sample consisted of blood. In nucleotides, the CDR3 is TGTGCCAGCAGCTCACGGACAGGGGGCTCCTACAATGAGCAGTTCTTC. This encodes CASSSRTGGSYNEQFF.